The following is a T cell receptor beta chain sequence with its context. The sample originates from a study of shared T cell receptors in the human thymus. Sequenced by immunoSEQ multiplex PCR; TCRdb stores in-frame clones only, minus some. Seen here are over 650,000 clones, about 87% observed once, and the top ten hold 0.0094%. There are 16 residues in the CDR3. CDR1 and CDR2 from the germline V gene are SGHRS and YFSETQ. The junction had 5 bases not matched to a gene; V was cut back by 0 bases and J by 4 bases. Separately, the same data were catalogued under a study of human thymus T cells. That paper states: Corrective heart surgery yielded resections, and these provided the thymus tissue. Repertoires sampled from thymus and blood appeared biased in V and J gene usage.

The sequence was obtained from a boy younger than two with a congenital heart defect. The source material was thymocytes. The chain uses TRBV5-1 and TRBJ1-2; 11 nucleotides align to TRBD1. CDR3 residues: CASSLAGTGGIYGYTF. The DNA of the CDR3 is TGCGCCAGCAGCTTGGCGGGGACAGGGGGGATCTATGGCTACACCTTC.